A single sample is the source of the 18 T cell receptor beta chains below, sequenced in a study of T cell changes during pregnancy in multiple sclerosis. TCRdb keeps only in-frame clones here, not all; method: immunoSEQ multiplex PCR. Here the sample spans about 52,000 clones, more than 90% being singletons. Sequencing used CD4+ T cells from peripheral blood mononuclear cells, obtained before pregnancy. These receptors originate from a female donor with multiple sclerosis, enrolled in a pregnancy study.

The genes are TRBV5-1 and TRBJ2-5; weak D call: TRBD1 (6 bases). V dropped 1 base and J dropped 2 bases, with 15 bases sitting between them. The germline CDR1 and CDR2 sequences are SGHRS and YFSETQ. CDR3 length equals 16 residues. DNA for the CDR3: TGCGCCAGCAGCTTGTCAGGGGACGGGGTTCAAGAGACCCAGTACTTC. Translated: CASSLSGDGVQETQYF.

The rearrangement joins TRBV2 to TRBJ2-7; 7 nucleotides match TRBD1. Germline V lookup: CDR1 SNHLY, CDR2 FYNNEI. This CDR3 region has 17 residues. V was clipped by 0 bases and J by 4 bases; unmatched bases: 12. The CDR3 bases are TGTGCCAGCAGTGAAGCCCTCCTCCGGGACAGAGTATACGAGCAGTACTTC. This translates into CASSEALLRDRVYEQYF.

For the CDR3, the DNA is TGTGCCAGCAGTAATCCTAGCGGGAAATTCTTC. As protein: CASSNPSGKFF. V and J are TRBV6-6 and TRBJ2-1, with 9 bases lining up with TRBD2. CDR3 length: 11 amino acids. CDR1 is MNHNY, CDR2 SVGAGI, per germline (reference sequence). V gave up 5 bases and J gave up 16 bases; unmatched junction bases: 6.

The chain carries TRBV6-5 and TRBJ1-2, with D possibly being TRBD1 (6 bases). Trimming pared 6 bases from V and 2 bases from J, leaving 13 bases between. Germline values: CDR1 MNHEY, CDR2 SVGAGI. The CDR3 loop spans 14 amino acids. The CDR3 DNA sequence: TGTGCCAGCAGAATCACAGGGTTGAACTATGGCTACACCTTC. This translates into CASRITGLNYGYTF.

The chain employs TRBV6-1 and TRBJ2-3; 10 bases map to TRBD2. The V gene end was trimmed by 4 bases and the J gene end by 6 bases; junction bases not matched to a gene: 13. The CDR3 has 17 amino acids. Germline CDR1 reads MNHNS; CDR2 reads SASEGT. The CDR3 DNA follows: TGTGCCAGCAGTGTGGGGGAAACTAGCGGGATTGGGGATACGCAGTATTTT. Translating it yields CASSVGETSGIGDTQYF.

V is TRBV6-5 and J is TRBJ2-7; D gene unclear. The CDR3 has 14 residues. CDR1 and CDR2 (germline): MNHEY, SVGAGI. The V end lost 7 bases, the J end lost 2 bases, and 15 bases lay between the germline ends. CDR3 protein: CASMIQWPPYEQYF. The CDR3 nucleotides are TGTGCCAGCATGATACAGTGGCCCCCCTACGAGCAGTACTTC.

The gene calls are TRBV4-3 and TRBJ2-5, with 10 bases lining up with TRBD2. After removal of 0 bases from V and 5 bases from J, the junction contained 9 bases not matched to a gene. The CDR3 has 17 residues. Germline CDR1 and CDR2: LGHNA and YSLEER. The DNA for the CDR3 is TGCGCCAGCAGCCAAGATCTGAGCGGGAGGGCCGAGGAGACCCAGTACTTC. Translation: CASSQDLSGRAEETQYF.

The genes are TRBV7-9 and TRBJ2-7; perhaps TRBD1 as D (6 bases). CDR1 is SEHNR, CDR2 FQNEAQ, per germline (reference sequence). V was trimmed by 4 bases and J by 3 bases, leaving 19 bases between them. The CDR3 sequence is 16 residues long. The CDR3 reads CASSSPELTGDYEQYF. The CDR3, as DNA: TGTGCCAGCAGCTCTCCCGAATTGACAGGCGACTACGAGCAGTACTTC.

The chain links TRBV7-2 to TRBJ1-2; 7 nucleotides match TRBD1. CDR1 is SGHTA and CDR2 is FQGNSA in the germline V gene. The CDR3 runs to 13 residues. V lost 7 bases to trimming and J lost 4 bases; unmatched junction nucleotides: 6. DNA of the CDR3: TGTGCCAGCACCTGGACAGGTGCCTATGGCTACACCTTC. Its translation: CASTWTGAYGYTF.

This clone was observed once. The chain joins TRBV9 to TRBJ2-3, with D perhaps matching TRBD1 (6 bases). Looked up from germline, CDR1 is SGDLS and CDR2 is YYNGEE. The CDR3 contains 14 residues. Trimming cost V 4 bases and J 6 bases, with 15 bases left between them. The CDR3 region has the DNA TGTGCCAGCAGCAGGCAGGGGCTGGCGGATACGCAGTATTTT. Translation: CASSRQGLADTQYF.

The V and J genes are TRBV30 and TRBJ2-4; 10 nucleotides agree with TRBD2. V shed 3 bases, J shed 12 bases, and the junction held 11 bases outside the gene matches. Germline V CDR1 and CDR2: GTSNPN, SVGIG (reference sequence). CDR3 length equals 14 residues. The CDR3 DNA follows: TGTGCCTGGAGGGCTAGCGGGAGTATCGTGGGTCAGTACTTC. Translated, it gives CAWRASGSIVGQYF.

The chain links TRBV27 to TRBJ1-4; weak D call: TRBD1 (6 bases). Looked up from germline, CDR1 is MNHEY and CDR2 is SMNVEV (reference sequence). The germline V and J ends were trimmed by 3 bases and 7 bases, with 12 bases remaining between them. The CDR3 consists of 14 residues. CDR3 loop: CASSLGGGGEKLFF. The CDR3 bases are TGTGCCAGCAGTTTGGGAGGGGGAGGTGAAAAACTGTTTTTT.

This chain connects TRBV6-5 to TRBJ1-1; D gene ambiguous. Trimming took 6 bases from V and 3 from J, leaving 11 bases between them. Germline assignment: CDR1 MNHEY and CDR2 SVGAGI. The CDR3 loop spans 13 amino acids. CDR3 sequence (DNA): TGTGCCAGCAGGAGGACGGGGTACACTGAAGCTTTCTTT. Translating gives CASRRTGYTEAFF.

The rearrangement joins TRBV28 to TRBJ2-7; 15 bases map to TRBD2. CDR3 length: 19 amino acids. Germline loops: CDR1 MDHEN, CDR2 SYDVKM. J gave up 3 bases and V 2 bases, and 11 bases lay outside the gene matches. Here the CDR3 DNA reads TGTGCCAGCAGTTTAATTTTCCTGGGACTAGCGGGAGGTGACTACGAGCAGTACTTC. This encodes CASSLIFLGLAGGDYEQYF.

The chain uses TRBV28 and TRBJ1-4; D is perhaps TRBD1 (6 bases). The CDR3 is 15 residues long. V was trimmed by 5 bases and J by 10 bases, leaving 20 bases between them. Germline-derived CDR1 and CDR2 are MDHEN and SYDVKM. CDR3 residues: CASSRDRPTTGKLFF. As DNA, the CDR3 is TGTGCCAGCAGTCGCGACAGGCCGACTACCGGAAAACTGTTTTTT.

The chain carries TRBV5-5 and TRBJ2-1; possibly TRBD2 for D (6 bases). Germline CDR1 SGHKS, CDR2 YYEKEE (reference sequence). Trimming left V 6 bases short and J 4 bases short, with 20 bases between. CDR3 length equals 16 residues. The chain's CDR3 is CASTRSLAPVYNEQFF. CDR3 in DNA: TGTGCCAGCACCCGCTCACTAGCCCCCGTTTACAATGAGCAGTTCTTC.

The rearrangement joins TRBV5-4 to TRBJ2-5; D perhaps matches TRBD1 (5 bases). CDR1 is SGHNT and CDR2 is YYREEE in the germline V gene (reference sequence). The CDR3 is 13 amino acids. V lost 4 bases and J 9 bases, leaving 16 bases between the germline ends. DNA of the CDR3: TGTGCCAGCAGCGGGTCCTATGGCAGGGCCCAGTACTTC. Its translation: CASSGSYGRAQYF.

The chain combines TRBV4-3 with TRBJ2-2; 8 bases align to TRBD1. The ends lost 8 bases at V and 0 bases at J; junction bases unmatched: 5. Germline assignment: CDR1 LGHNA and CDR2 YSLEER. CDR3 length: 15 residues. CDR3: CASGLTGANTGELFF. The CDR3 coding sequence is TGCGCCAGCGGGTTGACAGGGGCGAACACCGGGGAGCTGTTTTTT.